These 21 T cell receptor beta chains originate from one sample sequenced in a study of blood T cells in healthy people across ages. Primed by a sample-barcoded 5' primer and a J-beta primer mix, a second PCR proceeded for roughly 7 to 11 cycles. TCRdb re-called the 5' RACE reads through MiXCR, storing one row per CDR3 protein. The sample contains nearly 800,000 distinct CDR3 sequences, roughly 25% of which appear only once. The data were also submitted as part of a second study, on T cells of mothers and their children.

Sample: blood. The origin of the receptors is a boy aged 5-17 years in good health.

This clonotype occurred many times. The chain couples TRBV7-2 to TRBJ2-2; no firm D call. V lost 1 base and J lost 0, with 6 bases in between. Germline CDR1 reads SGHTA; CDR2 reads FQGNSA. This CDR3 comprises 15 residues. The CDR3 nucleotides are TGTGCCAGCAGCTTAGTCGCCACGAACACCGGGGAGCTGTTTTTT. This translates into CASSLVATNTGELFF.

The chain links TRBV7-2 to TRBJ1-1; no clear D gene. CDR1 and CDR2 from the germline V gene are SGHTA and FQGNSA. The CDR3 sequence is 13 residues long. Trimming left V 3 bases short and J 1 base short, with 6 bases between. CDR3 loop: CASSFEANTEAFF. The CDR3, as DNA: TGTGCCAGCAGCTTTGAGGCGAACACTGAAGCTTTCTTT. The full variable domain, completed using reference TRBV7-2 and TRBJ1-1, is GAGVSQSPSNKVTEKGKDVELRCDPISGHTALYWYRQSLGQGLEFLIYFQGNSAPDKSGLPSDRFSAERTGGSVSTLTIQRTQQEDSAVYLCASSFEANTEAFFGQGTRLTVV.

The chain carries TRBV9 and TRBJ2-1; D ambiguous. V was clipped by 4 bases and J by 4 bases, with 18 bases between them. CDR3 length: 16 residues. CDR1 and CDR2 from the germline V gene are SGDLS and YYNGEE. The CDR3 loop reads CASSLSSRAEYNEQFF. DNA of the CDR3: TGTGCCAGCAGCTTATCCTCTCGGGCCGAGTACAATGAGCAGTTCTTC.

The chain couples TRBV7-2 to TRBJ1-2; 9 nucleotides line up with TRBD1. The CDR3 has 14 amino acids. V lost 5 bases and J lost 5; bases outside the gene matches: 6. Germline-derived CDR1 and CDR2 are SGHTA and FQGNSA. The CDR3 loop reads CASSERGTGYGYTF. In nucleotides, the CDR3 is TGTGCCAGCAGCGAGCGCGGGACAGGGTATGGCTACACCTTC.

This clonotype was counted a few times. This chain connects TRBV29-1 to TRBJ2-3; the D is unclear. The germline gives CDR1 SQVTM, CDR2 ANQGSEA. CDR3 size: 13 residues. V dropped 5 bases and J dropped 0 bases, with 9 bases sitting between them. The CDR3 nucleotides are TGCAGCGTTCGGTGGGGTAGCACAGATACGCAGTATTTT. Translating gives CSVRWGSTDTQYF.

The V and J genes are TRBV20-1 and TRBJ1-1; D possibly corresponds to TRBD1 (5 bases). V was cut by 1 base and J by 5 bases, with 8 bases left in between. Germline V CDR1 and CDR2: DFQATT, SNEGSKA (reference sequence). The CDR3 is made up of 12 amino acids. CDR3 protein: CSARGWGTEAFF. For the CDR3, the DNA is TGCAGTGCTAGAGGATGGGGGACTGAAGCTTTCTTT.

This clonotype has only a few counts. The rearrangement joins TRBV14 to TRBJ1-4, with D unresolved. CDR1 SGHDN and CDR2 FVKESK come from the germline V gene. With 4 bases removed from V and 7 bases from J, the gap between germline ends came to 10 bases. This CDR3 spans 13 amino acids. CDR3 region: CASSLREGEKLFF. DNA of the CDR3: TGTGCCAGCAGCCTCCGGGAGGGTGAAAAACTGTTTTTT. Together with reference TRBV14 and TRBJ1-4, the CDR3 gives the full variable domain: EAGVTQFPSHSVIEKGQTVTLRCDPISGHDNLYWYRRVMGKEIKFLLHFVKESKQDESGMPNNRFLAERTGGTYSTLKVQPAELEDSGVYFCASSLREGEKLFFGSGTQLSVL.

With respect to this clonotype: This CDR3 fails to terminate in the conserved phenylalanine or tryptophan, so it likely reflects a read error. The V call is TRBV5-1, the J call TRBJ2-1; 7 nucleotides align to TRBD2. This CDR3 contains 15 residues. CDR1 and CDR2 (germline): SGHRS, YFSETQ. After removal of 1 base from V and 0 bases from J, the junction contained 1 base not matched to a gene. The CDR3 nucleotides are TGCGCCAGCAGCTTGACGGGGGGCTCCTACAATGAGCAGTTCGTC. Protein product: CASSLTGGSYNEQFV.

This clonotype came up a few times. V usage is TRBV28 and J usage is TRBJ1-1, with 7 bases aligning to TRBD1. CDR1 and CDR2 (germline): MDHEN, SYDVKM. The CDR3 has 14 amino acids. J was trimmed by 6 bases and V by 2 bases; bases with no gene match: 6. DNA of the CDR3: TGTGCCAGCAGTTTACAGGGGGGAACTGCTGAAGCTTTCTTT. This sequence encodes CASSLQGGTAEAFF.

CDR3 coding DNA: TGTGCCAGCAGGGGTGGCGGGAGGGAAAACGAGCAGTACTTC. This sequence encodes CASRGGGRENEQYF. V and J are TRBV28 and TRBJ2-7; 9 bases line up with TRBD2. In germline, CDR1 is MDHEN, CDR2 SYDVKM. After removal of 6 bases from V and 5 bases from J, the junction contained 8 bases not matched to a gene. This CDR3 is built from 14 residues. The full variable domain, its missing parts supplied by reference TRBV28 and TRBJ2-7, is DVKVTQSSRYLVKRTGEKVFLECVQDMDHENMFWYRQDPGLGLRLIYFSYDVKMKEKGDIPEGYSVSREKKERFSLILESASTNQTSMYLCASRGGGRENEQYFGPGTRLTVT.

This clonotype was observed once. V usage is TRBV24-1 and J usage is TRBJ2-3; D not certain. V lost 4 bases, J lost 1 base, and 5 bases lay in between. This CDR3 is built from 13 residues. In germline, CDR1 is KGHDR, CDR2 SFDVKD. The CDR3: CATSDQRTDTQYF. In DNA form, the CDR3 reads TGTGCCACCAGTGACCAACGCACAGATACGCAGTATTTT.

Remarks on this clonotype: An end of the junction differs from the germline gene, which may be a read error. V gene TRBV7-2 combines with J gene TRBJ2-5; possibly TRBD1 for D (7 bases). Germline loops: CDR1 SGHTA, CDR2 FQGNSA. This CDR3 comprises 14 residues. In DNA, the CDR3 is TGTGCCAGCAGCCCAGGGGGAGGCCAACAGACCCAGTACTTC. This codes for CASSPGGGQQTQYF.

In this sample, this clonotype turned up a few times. The chain's CDR3 is CASSLGTGTVNEQYF. The CDR3 nucleotides read TGTGCCAGCAGCTTGGGAACAGGGACGGTTAACGAGCAGTACTTC. The V and J genes are TRBV11-2 and TRBJ2-5; tentative D call: TRBD1 (6 bases). The end of the DNA aligns better with TRBJ2-7, so the J call may be wrong. Germline loops: CDR1 SGHAT, CDR2 FQNNGV. The length of the CDR3 is 15 residues.

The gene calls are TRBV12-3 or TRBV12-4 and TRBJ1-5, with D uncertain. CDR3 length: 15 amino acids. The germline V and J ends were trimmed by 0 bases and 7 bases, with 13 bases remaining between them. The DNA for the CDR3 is TGTGCCAGCAGTTTAGCGCCGAGTACCGGGCAGCCCCAGCATTTT. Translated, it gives CASSLAPSTGQPQHF.

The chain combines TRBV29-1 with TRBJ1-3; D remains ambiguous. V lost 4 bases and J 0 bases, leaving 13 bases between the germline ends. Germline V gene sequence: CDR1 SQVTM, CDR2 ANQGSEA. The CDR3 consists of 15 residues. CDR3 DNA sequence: TGCAGCGTTGTCAAGTTGATCAACTCTGGAAACACCATATATTTT. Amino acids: CSVVKLINSGNTIYF.

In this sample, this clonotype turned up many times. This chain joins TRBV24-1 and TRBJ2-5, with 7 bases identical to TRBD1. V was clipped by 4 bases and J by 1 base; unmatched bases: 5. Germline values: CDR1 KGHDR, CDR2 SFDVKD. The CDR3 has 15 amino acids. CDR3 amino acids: CATSDPTGIQETQYF. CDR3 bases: TGTGCCACCAGTGACCCGACAGGGATCCAAGAGACCCAGTACTTC.

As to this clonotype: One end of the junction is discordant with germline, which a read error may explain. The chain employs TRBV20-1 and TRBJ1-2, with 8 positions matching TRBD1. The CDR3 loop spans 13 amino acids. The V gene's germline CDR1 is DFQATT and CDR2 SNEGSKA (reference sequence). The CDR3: CSARRQGASGYAF. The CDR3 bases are TGCAGTGCTCGACGGCAGGGGGCTAGTGGCTACGCCTTC.

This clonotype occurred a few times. The CDR3: CSVDEPGRETQYF. The CDR3 nucleotides are TGCAGCGTTGACGAACCGGGTAGGGAGACCCAGTACTTC. This chain joins TRBV29-1 and TRBJ2-5; D not certain. Germline CDR1 and CDR2: SQVTM and ANQGSEA. V lost 3 bases to trimming and J lost 5 bases, with 13 bases between them. This CDR3 comprises 13 residues.

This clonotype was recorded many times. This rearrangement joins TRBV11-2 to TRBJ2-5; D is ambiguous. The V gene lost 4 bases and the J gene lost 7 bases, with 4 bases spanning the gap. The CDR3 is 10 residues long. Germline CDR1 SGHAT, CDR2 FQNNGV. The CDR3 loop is CASSSGTQYF. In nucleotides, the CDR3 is TGTGCCAGCAGCTCCGGGACCCAGTACTTC.

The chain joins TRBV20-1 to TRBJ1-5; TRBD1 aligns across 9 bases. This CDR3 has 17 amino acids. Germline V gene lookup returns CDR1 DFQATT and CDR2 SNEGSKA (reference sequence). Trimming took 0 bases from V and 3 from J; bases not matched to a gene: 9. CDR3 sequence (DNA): TGCAGTGCTAGAGATCTAACGACAGGGGGTAACAATCAGCCCCAGCATTTT. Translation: CSARDLTTGGNNQPQHF.

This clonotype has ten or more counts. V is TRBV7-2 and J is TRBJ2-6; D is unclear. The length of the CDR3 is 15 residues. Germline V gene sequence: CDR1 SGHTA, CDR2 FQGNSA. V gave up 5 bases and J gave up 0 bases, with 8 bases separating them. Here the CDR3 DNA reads TGTGCCAGCAGCCCAGAAATCTCTGGGGCCAACGTCCTGACTTTC. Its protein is CASSPEISGANVLTF.